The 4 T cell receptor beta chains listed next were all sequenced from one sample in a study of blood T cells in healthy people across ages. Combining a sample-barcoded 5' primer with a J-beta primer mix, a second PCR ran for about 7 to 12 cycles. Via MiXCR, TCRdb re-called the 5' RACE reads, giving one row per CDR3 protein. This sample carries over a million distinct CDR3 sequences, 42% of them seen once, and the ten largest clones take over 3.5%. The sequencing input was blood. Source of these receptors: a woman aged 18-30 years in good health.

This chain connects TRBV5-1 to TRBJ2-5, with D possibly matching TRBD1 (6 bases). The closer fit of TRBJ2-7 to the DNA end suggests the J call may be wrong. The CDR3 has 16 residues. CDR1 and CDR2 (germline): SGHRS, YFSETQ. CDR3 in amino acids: CASSLVGDTVLYEQYF. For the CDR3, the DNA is TGCGCCAGCAGCTTGGTTGGGGACACGGTTCTTTACGAGCAGTACTTC.

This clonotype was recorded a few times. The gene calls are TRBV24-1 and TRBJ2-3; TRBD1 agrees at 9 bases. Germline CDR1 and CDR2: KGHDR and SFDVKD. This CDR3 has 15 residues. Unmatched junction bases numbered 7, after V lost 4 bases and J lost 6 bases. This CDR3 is CATSEAGTGKDTQYF. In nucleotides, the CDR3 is TGTGCCACCAGTGAGGCCGGGACAGGGAAGGATACGCAGTATTTT.

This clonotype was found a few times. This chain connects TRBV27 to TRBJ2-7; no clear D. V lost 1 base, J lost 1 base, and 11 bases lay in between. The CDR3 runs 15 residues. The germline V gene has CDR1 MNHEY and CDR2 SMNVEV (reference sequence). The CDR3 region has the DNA TGTGCCAGCAGTTTATTGGGTCAGTTGTCCTACGAGCAGTACTTC. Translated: CASSLLGQLSYEQYF.

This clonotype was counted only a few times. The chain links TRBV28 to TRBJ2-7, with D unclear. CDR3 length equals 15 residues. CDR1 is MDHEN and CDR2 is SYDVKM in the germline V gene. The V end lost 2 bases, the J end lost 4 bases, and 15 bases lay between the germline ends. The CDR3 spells CASSLSGIPPYEQYF. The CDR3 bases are TGTGCCAGCAGTTTAAGTGGGATACCACCTTACGAGCAGTACTTC.